Included here is one T cell receptor (beta chain) sequence, with context. The antigen is unknown. This entry belongs to a study of chemoradiotherapy in HPV16-positive cancers. Study context: Candidate HPV-specific T-cell clones and common TCR motifs came from functional assays in two HPV16-positive patients.

Study results and limitations: HPV-responsive T-cell expansion during chemoradiotherapy was linked to improved recurrence-free survival in HPV16-positive patients. Non-HPV-specific T cells did not expand in tumors during treatment, whereas candidate HPV-specific clones and E7-related motifs did.

The germline V gene has CDR1 SNHLY and CDR2 FYNNEI. This CDR3 has 14 residues. V lost 4 bases, J lost 4 bases, and 3 bases stayed unmatched. Profiling relied on immunoSEQ multiplex PCR, and the TCRdb table lists in-frame clones only, not all of them. The sample has 6,000 to 7,500 clones, 85% to 90% seen once. Over chemoradiotherapy, repertoires were sampled more than once. This clonotype was obtained from a human donor with HPV-associated anogenital cancer. The chain carries TRBV2 and TRBJ1-1; 10 bases align to TRBD1. Sampling took place from a patient who underwent chemoradiotherapy. The CDR3 coding sequence is TGTGCCAGCAGTGCTCGGACAGGGGGCACTGAAGCTTTCTTT. It is translated as CASSARTGGTEAFF.